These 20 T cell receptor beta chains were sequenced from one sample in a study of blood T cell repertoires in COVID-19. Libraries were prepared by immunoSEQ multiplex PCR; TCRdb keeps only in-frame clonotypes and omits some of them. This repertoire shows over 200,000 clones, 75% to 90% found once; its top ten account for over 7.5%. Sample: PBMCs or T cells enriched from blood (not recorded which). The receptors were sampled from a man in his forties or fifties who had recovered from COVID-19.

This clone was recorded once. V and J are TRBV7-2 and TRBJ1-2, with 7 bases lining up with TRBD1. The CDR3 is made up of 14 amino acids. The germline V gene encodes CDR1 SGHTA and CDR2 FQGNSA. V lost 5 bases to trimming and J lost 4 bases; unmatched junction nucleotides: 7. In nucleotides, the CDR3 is TGTGCCAGCAGCCGGACTCAGGGGGTCTATGGCTACACCTTC. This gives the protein CASSRTQGVYGYTF.

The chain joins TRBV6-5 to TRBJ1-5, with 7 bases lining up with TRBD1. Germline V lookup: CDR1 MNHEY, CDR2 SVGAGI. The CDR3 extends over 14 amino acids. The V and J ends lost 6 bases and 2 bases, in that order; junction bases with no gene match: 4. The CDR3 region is CASRTTGGNQPQHF. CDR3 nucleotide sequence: TGTGCCAGCAGAACCACAGGGGGCAATCAGCCCCAGCATTTT.

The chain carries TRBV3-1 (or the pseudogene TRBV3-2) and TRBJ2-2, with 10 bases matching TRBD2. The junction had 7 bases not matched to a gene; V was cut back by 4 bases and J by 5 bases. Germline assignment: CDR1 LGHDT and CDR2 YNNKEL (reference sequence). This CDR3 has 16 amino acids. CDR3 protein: CASSPWTSGGTGELFF. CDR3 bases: TGTGCCAGCAGCCCTTGGACTAGCGGTGGGACCGGGGAGCTGTTTTTT.

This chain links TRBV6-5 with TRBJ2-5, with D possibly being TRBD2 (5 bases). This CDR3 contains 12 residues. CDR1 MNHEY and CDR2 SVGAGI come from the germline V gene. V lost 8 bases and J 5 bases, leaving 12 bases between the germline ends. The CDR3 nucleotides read TGTGCCAGCTCCTCCCCGGGGGAGACCCAGTACTTC. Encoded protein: CASSSPGETQYF.

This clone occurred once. CDR3 coding DNA: TGTGCCTGGAACTTTGGCGGGGTTAAGGTCGAAGCTTTCTTT. This encodes CAWNFGGVKVEAFF. This chain links TRBV30 with TRBJ1-1; D ambiguous. The V gene's germline CDR1 is GTSNPN and CDR2 SVGIG (reference sequence). This CDR3 has 14 residues. V was shortened by 4 bases and J by 8 bases, with 20 bases between the two germline ends.

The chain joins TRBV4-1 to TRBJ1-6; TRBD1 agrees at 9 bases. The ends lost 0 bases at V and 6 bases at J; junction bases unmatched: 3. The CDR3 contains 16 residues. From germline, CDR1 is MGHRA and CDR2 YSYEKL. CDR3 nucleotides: TGCGCCAGCAGCCAAGAGGGACAGGGTTTTAATTCACCCCTCCACTTT. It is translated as CASSQEGQGFNSPLHF.

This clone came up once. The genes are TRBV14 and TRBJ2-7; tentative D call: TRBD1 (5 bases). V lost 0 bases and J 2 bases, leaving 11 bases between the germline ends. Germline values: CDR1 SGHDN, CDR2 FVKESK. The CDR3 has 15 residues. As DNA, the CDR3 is TGTGCCAGCAGCCAAGATTGGGCAGGGCCCTACGAGCAGTACTTC. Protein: CASSQDWAGPYEQYF.

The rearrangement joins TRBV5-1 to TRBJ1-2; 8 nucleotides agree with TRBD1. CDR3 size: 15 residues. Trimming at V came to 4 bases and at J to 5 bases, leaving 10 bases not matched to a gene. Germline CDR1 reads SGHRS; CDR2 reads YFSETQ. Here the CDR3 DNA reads TGCGCCAGCAGCCCGGGGGACAGGTTCGAATATGGCTACACCTTC. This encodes CASSPGDRFEYGYTF.

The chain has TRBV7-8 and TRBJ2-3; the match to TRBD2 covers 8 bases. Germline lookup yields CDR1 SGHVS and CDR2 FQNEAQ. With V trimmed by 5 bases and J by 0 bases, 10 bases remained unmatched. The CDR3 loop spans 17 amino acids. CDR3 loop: CASSLSRTSRSTDTQYF. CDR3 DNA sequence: TGTGCCAGCAGCCTCTCCCGGACTAGCCGAAGCACAGATACGCAGTATTTT.

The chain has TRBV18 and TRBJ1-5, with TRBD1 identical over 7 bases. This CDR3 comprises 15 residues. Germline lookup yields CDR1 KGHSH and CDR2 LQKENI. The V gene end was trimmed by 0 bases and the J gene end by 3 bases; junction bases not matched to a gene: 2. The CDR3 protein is CASSPPGQTNQPQHF. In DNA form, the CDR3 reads TGTGCCAGCTCACCACCGGGACAGACCAATCAGCCCCAGCATTTT. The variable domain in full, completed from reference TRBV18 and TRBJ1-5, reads NAGVMQNPRHLVRRRGQEARLRCSPMKGHSHVYWYRQLPEEGLKFMVYLQKENIIDESGMPKERFSAEFPKEGPSILRIQQVVRGDSAAYFCASSPPGQTNQPQHFGDGTRLSIL.

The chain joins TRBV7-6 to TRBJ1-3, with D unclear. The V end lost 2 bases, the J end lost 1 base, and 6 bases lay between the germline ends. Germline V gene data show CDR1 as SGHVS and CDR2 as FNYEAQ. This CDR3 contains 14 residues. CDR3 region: CASSLSGSGNTIYF. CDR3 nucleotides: TGTGCCAGCAGCTTATCGGGTTCTGGAAACACCATATATTTT.

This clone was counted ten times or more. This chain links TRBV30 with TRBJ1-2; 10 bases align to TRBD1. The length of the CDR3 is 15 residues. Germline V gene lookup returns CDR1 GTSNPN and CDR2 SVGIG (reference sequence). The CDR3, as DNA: TGTGCACATCTCCCGGGACAGGGGCAGCTACGAGGCTACACCTTC. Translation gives CAHLPGQGQLRGYTF.

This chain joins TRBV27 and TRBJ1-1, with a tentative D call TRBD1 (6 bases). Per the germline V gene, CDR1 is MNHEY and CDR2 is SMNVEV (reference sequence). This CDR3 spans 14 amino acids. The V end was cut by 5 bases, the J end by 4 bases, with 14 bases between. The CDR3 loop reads CASSPGGPATEAFF. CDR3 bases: TGTGCCAGCAGTCCCGGGGGGCCGGCCACTGAAGCTTTCTTT.

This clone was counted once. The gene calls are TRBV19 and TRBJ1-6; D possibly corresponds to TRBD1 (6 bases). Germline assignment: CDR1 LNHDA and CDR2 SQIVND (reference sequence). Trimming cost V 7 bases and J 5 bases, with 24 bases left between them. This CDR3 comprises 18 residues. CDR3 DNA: TGTGCCAGTACCGAAGGGGGTTTTGAGGGTTACGATAATTCACCCCTCCACTTT. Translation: CASTEGGFEGYDNSPLHF.

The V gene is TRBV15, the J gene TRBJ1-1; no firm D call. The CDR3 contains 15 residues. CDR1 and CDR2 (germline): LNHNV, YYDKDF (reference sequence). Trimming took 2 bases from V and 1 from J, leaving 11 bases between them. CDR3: CATSRRAGWNTEAFF. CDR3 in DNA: TGTGCCACCAGCAGACGAGCGGGGTGGAACACTGAAGCTTTCTTT.

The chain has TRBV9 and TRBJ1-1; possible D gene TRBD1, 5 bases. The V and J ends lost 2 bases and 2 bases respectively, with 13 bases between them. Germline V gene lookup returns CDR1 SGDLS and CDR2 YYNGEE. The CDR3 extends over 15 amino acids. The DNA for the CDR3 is TGTGCCAGCAGCGTGGGCACAGGAGACAACACTGAAGCTTTCTTT. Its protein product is CASSVGTGDNTEAFF.

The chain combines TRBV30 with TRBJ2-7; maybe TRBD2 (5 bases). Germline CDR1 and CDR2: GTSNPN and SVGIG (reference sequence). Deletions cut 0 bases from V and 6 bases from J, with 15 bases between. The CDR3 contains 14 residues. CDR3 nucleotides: TGTGCCTGGAGTGTATTAGGACTCCCCTCCGAGCAGTACTTC. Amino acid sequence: CAWSVLGLPSEQYF. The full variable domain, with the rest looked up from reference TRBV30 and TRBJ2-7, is SQTIHQWPATLVQPVGSPLSLECTVEGTSNPNLYWYRQAAGRGLQLLFYSVGIGQISSEVPQNLSASRPQDRQFILSSKKLLLSDSGFYLCAWSVLGLPSEQYFGPGTRLTVT.

The CDR3 spells CATSEASPGQGIGFTEAFF. CDR3 sequence (DNA): TGTGCCACCAGTGAGGCTTCCCCGGGACAGGGGATCGGGTTCACTGAAGCTTTCTTT. The V call is TRBV24-1, the J call TRBJ1-1; 10 bases agree with TRBD1. CDR1 is KGHDR and CDR2 is SFDVKD in the germline V gene. CDR3 length: 19 amino acids. The V gene end was trimmed by 4 bases and the J gene end by 4 bases; junction bases not matched to a gene: 17.

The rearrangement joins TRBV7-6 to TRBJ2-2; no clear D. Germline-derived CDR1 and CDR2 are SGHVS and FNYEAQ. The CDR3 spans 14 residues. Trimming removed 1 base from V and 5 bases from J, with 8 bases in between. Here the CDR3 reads CASSLVVETGELFF. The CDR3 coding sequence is TGTGCCAGCAGCTTAGTAGTGGAGACCGGGGAGCTGTTTTTT.

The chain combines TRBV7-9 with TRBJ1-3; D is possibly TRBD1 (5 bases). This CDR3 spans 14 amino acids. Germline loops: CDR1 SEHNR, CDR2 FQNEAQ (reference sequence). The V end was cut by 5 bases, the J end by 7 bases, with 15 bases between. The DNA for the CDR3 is TGTGCCAGCAGCCTACAGGCTCTGAGGAACACCATATATTTT. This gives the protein CASSLQALRNTIYF.